This T cell receptor beta chain stems from a study of CD8 T cells in ankylosing spondylitis. With molecular barcodes, quantitative 5'-RACE was used to make the TCR beta libraries. TCRdb ran MiXCR on the 5' RACE reads and lists one entry per CDR3 protein. There are about 260,000 distinct CDR3 sequences in the sample; 20% occur only once, and under 8.5% lies in the top ten. Concerning this clonotype: The antigen is undetermined.

Overall study findings and caveats: Seven to nine highly homologous variants formed a TCR beta motif that appeared characteristic of ankylosing spondylitis blood. Earlier literature documents some of the motif variants in reactive arthritis synovial fluid and blood.

The CDR3 has 16 residues. The V gene end was trimmed by 6 bases and the J gene end by 2 bases; junction bases not matched to a gene: 10. From germline, CDR1 is KGHDR and CDR2 SFDVKD. The chain employs TRBV24-1 and TRBJ2-5; the match to TRBD1 covers 8 bases. The clonotype originates from a male donor with ankylosing spondylitis or in good health (not recorded which). The source material was blood, either unsorted or a sorted T cell fraction (not recorded which). The CDR3 reads CATSLSGTGTQETQYF. CDR3 sequence (DNA): TGTGCCACCAGTCTTTCCGGGACAGGAACACAAGAGACCCAGTACTTC.